What follows is one T cell receptor (beta chain) and its context. There were TCR beta CDR3 regions amplified from RNA transcripts. The TCR CDR3 first-round RT-PCR relied on the HTBI primer set. A single record per CDR3 protein comes from TCRdb applying MiXCR to the multiplex PCR reads. The sample has 600,000 to 800,000 distinct CDR3 sequences, approximately 40% seen once. This sample is part of a study of T cells in Graves' hyperthyroidism and ophthalmopathy. Trimming took off 1 base at V and 6 bases at J, with 12 bases between the two ends. CDR1 MNHNY and CDR2 SVGAGI come from the germline V gene (reference sequence). The length of the CDR3 is 14 residues.

The V call is TRBV6-6, the J call TRBJ1-2; possibly TRBD1 for D (5 bases). The receptor comes from a woman between 40 and 50 years old with Graves' hyperthyroidism. Sequencing was performed on blood. The CDR3 DNA reads as TGTGCCAGCAGTTACTATAGGGGAGAAGATGGCTACACCTTC. It yields the protein CASSYYRGEDGYTF.